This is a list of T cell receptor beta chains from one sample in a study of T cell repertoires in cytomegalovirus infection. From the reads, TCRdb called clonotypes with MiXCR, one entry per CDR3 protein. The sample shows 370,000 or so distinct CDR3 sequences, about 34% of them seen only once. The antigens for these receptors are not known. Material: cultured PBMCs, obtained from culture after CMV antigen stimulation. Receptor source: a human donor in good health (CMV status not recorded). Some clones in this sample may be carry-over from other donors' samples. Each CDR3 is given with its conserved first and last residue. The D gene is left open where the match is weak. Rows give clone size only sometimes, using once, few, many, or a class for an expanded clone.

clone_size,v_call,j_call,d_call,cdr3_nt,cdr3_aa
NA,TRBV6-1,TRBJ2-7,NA,TGTGCCAGCAACTCCCAAGGGGGGGCCTACGAGCAGTACTTC,CASNSQGGAYEQYF
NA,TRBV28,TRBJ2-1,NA,TGTGCCAGCAGCCCTGTAGGGAGCTCCTACAATGAGCAGTTCTTC,CASSPVGSSYNEQFF
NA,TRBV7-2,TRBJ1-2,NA,TGTGCCAGCAGCCCTCGGCGGGGTGGCTACACCTTC,CASSPRRGGYTF
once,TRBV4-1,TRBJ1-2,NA,TGCGCCAGCAGCCAGGGGGCAAATCTAAACTATGGCTACACCTTC,CASSQGANLNYGYTF
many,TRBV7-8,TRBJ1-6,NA,TGTGCCAGCAGCTTTTTCACAGGGAAGAACACACCCCTCCACTTT,CASSFFTGKNTPLHF
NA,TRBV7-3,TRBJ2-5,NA,TGTGCCAGCAGCCGGGTGGGCGGGGAGACCCAGTACTTC,CASSRVGGETQYF
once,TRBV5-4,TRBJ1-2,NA,TGTGCCAGCAGCCGTTCGGGGGCTGGCTATGACTACACCTTC,CASSRSGAGYDYTF
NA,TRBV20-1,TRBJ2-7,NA,TGCAGTGCTAGCAGGGGGACTACCTCCTACGAGCAGTACTTC,CSASRGTTSYEQYF
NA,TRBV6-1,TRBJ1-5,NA,TGTGCCAGCAGAAAACCGACAGACAAATATAGCAATCAGCCCCAGCATTTT,CASRKPTDKYSNQPQHF
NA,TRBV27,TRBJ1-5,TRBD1,TGTGCCAGCAGCAGCCGGCAGGGGGTGGGCAATCAGCCCCAGCATTTT,CASSSRQGVGNQPQHF
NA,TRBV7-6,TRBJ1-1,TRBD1,TGTGCCAGCAGCTTAGTACGTGTCTGGTATCAGGGACAGGGGGCCACTGAAGCTTTCTTT,CASSLVRVWYQGQGATEAFF
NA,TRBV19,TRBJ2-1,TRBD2,TGTGCCAGTAGTGAACCCCGTAGCGGGAGGGATGAGCAGTTCTTC,CASSEPRSGRDEQFF
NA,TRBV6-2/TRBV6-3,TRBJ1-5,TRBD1,TGTGCCAGCAGTTACCCCACAGGGGGCGGCTCGCCCCAGCATTTT,CASSYPTGGGSPQHF
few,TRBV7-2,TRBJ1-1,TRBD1,TGTGCCAGCAGCGGGGGACAGGGCGAGGGGCCTGAAGCTTTCTTT,CASSGGQGEGPEAFF
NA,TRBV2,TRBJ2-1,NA,TGTGCCAGCAGTTCCCTTGGCGGAGGACACTCCTACAATGAGCAGTTCTTC,CASSSLGGGHSYNEQFF
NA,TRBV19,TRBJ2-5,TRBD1,TGTGCCTCAAAGGATGGGGACAGGGAGACCCAGTACTTC,CASKDGDRETQYF
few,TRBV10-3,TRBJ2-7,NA,TGTGCCATCAGTCCCTCTCATACGGGGGTCAGGAACGAGCAGTACTTC,CAISPSHTGVRNEQYF
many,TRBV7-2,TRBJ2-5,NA,TGTGCCAGCAGCCCGCCATTCGGGGAGACCCAGTACTTC,CASSPPFGETQYF
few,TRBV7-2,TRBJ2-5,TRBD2,TGTGCCAGCAGCCGGACTAGCGGGACTGAGACCCAGTACTTC,CASSRTSGTETQYF
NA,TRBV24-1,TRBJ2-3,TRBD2,TGTGCCACCAGTGATTTGCCGTCTAGCGGGAGTTCAGATACGCAGTATTTT,CATSDLPSSGSSDTQYF
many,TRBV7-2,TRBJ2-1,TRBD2,TGTGCCAGCAGCTTCCTAGCGGGAGGGCTGTACAATGAGCAGTTCTTC,CASSFLAGGLYNEQFF
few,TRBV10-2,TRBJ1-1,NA,TGCGCCAGCAGTGAGACCGACAGGAGGGCTGAAGCTTTCTTT,CASSETDRRAEAFF
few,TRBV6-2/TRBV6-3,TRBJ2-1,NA,TGTGCCAGCAGTTACTCTTCCTTCAGCTCCTACAATGAGCAGTTCTTC,CASSYSSFSSYNEQFF
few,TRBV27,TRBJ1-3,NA,TGTGCCAGCAGGAAAGGGGGTCCTGGAAACACCATATATTTT,CASRKGGPGNTIYF
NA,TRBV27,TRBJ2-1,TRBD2,TGTGCCAGCACTGATACTAGCGGGATGTCCTACAATGAGCAGTTCTTC,CASTDTSGMSYNEQFF
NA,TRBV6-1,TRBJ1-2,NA,TGTGCCAGCAGTTATGGGCTGGCAGGGTATGGCTACACCTTC,CASSYGLAGYGYTF
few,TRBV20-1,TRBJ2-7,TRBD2,TGCAGTGCCATGAGGACTAGCGGGAGGCGGGAGCAGTACTTC,CSAMRTSGRREQYF
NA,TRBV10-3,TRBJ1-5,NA,TGTGCCATCAGTGACACCCTGAGCAATCAGCCCCAGCATTTT,CAISDTLSNQPQHF
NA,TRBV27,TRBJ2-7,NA,TGTGCCAGCAGTTTGGGCGGACGGAATTCCTACGAGCAGTACTTC,CASSLGGRNSYEQYF
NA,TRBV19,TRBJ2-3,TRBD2,TGTGCCAGCTCCTTTAGCGGGAGGGCCCTAGATACGCAGTATTTT,CASSFSGRALDTQYF
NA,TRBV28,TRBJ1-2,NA,TGTGCCAGCAGTTTTCGGGTATCAAACTATGGCTACACCTTC,CASSFRVSNYGYTF
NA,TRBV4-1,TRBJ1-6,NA,TGCGCCAGCAGCCAGATGATGACAAGCTCCTATAATTCACCCCTCCACTTT,CASSQMMTSSYNSPLHF
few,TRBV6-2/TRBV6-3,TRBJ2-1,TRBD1,TGTGCCAGCAGTTCCGCCGCCGGGACAGGGCAGTTCTTC,CASSSAAGTGQFF
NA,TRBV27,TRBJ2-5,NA,TGTGCCAGCAGTTCCCAGGCCCAAGAGACCCAGTACTTC,CASSSQAQETQYF
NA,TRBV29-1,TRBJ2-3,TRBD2,TGCAGCGTTTGGGGACTAGCGGCGGCCACAGATACGCAGTATTTT,CSVWGLAAATDTQYF
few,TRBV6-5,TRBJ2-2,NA,TGTGCCAGCAGTCCAGAGACTAGTTATGTATCCGGGGAGCTGTTTTTT,CASSPETSYVSGELFF
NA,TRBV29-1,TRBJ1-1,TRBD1,TGCAGCGTTGAAGGTTACAGGGGACCGAAAGCTTTCTTT,CSVEGYRGPKAFF
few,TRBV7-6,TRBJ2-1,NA,TGTGCCAGCAGCTTAGTAGGGGCTGACTCCCGCGGACTGCTAAAGTTT,CASSLVGADSRGLLKF
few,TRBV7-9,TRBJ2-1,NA,TGTGCCAGCAGCTTAAGGGCAGGGATGGGTAACAATGAGCAGTTCTTC,CASSLRAGMGNNEQFF
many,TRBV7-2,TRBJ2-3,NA,TGTGCCAGCAGCGGTAGCGGCGCTAGCACAGATACGCAGTATTTT,CASSGSGASTDTQYF
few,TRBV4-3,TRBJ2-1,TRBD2,TGCGCCAGCAGCCAAGACCCCCTCCGTCTAGCGGGATGGGATGAGCAGTTCTTC,CASSQDPLRLAGWDEQFF
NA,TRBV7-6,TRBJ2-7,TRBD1,TGTGCCAGCAGCTTAAGGACAGGGGACTACGAGCAGTACTTC,CASSLRTGDYEQYF
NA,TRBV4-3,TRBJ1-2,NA,TGCGCCAGCAGCCAAGACCTCCCGGGGGGCTACACCTTC,CASSQDLPGGYTF
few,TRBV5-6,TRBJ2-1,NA,TGTGCCAGCAGCCCGAGGGGGGGCTCCTACAATGAGCAGTTCTTC,CASSPRGGSYNEQFF
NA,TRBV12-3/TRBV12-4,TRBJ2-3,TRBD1,TGTGCCAGCAGTTTTTTCGTAAACAGGGGGCTCTCAGATACGCAGTATTTT,CASSFFVNRGLSDTQYF
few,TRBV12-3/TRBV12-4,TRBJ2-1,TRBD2,TGTGCCAGCAGATCGGGACTATACAATGAGCAGTTCTTC,CASRSGLYNEQFF
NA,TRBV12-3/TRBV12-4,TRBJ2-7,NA,TGTGCCAGCAGTGTCCCCGGGATGAACTCCTACGAGCAGTACTTC,CASSVPGMNSYEQYF
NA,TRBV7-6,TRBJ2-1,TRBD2,TGTGCCAGCAGCTCAGGGACTACTCAAGACGGTGAGCAGTTCTTC,CASSSGTTQDGEQFF
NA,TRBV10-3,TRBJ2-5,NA,TGTGCCGCCCAAGACTCTCAAGAGACCCAGTACTTC,CAAQDSQETQYF
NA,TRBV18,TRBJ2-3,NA,TGTGCCAGCTCACCAGGGGTGGCCACAGATACGCAGTATTTT,CASSPGVATDTQYF
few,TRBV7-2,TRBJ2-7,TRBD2,TGTGCCAGCAGCTTAGAATGGAGCGGGGGACAATACGAGCAGTACTTC,CASSLEWSGGQYEQYF
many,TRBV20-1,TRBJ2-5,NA,TGCAGTGCTCCACGAATACAGGTCCAAGAGACCCAGTACTTC,CSAPRIQVQETQYF
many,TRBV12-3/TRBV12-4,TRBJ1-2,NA,TGTGCCAGCAGCCGGACAGTCGCCTATGGCTACACCTTC,CASSRTVAYGYTF
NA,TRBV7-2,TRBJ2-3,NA,TGTGCCAGCAGCTCCCGCTTGGCTATGGGCACAGATACGCAGTATTTT,CASSSRLAMGTDTQYF
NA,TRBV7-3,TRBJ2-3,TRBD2,TGTGCCAGCAGCTCGACTAGCGCTAGCACAGATACGCAGTATTTT,CASSSTSASTDTQYF